The 17 T cell receptor beta chains below all came from one sample that was sequenced in a study of cytomegalovirus exposure and HLA in healthy donors (dated by TCRdb to the late 2010s). Libraries were constructed by the immunoSEQ multiplex PCR assay. For the multiplex PCR, a mixture combining 60 forward primers for TCR Vbeta segments and 13 reverse primers for TCR Jbeta segments was used. The table comes from immuneACCESS by way of TCRdb, which keeps in-frame sequences with V and J called. Part of the clones is missing from these tables; in studies checked, under half for an unresolved V gene and the rest for unknown reasons. For this sample there are about 130,000 clones; around 70% appear just once. The ten largest clones take up about 2.6% of the sample. Sequencing was done on a sample of PBMCs. The receptors shown here come from a human donor in good health.

The V call is TRBV19, the J call TRBJ1-3; the D gene is possibly TRBD1 (6 bases). V dropped 6 bases and J dropped 0 bases, with 18 bases sitting between them. The germline V gene has CDR1 LNHDA and CDR2 SQIVND (reference sequence). This CDR3 comprises 17 residues. The CDR3 sequence: CASSSLRDKSSGNTIYF. DNA of the CDR3: TGTGCCAGTAGCTCTCTTCGGGACAAGAGCTCTGGAAACACCATATATTTT.

The J gene is TRBJ2-1, the V gene TRBV2; TRBD2 matches 10 bases. Trimming took 4 bases from V and 12 from J; bases not matched to a gene: 12. This CDR3 is built from 15 residues. In germline, CDR1 is SNHLY, CDR2 FYNNEI. The CDR3: CASSGLAGLYDGQFF. In DNA form, the CDR3 reads TGTGCCAGCAGTGGACTAGCGGGCTTGTACGATGGGCAGTTCTTC.

The chain carries TRBV29-1 and TRBJ1-5, with D perhaps matching TRBD1 (5 bases). Trimming cost V 4 bases and J 5 bases, with 9 bases left between them. This CDR3 region has 12 residues. The V gene's germline CDR1 is SQVTM and CDR2 ANQGSEA. The CDR3 nucleotides read TGCAGCGTTGGTTTCAGGGATCAGCCCCAGCATTTT. Its translation: CSVGFRDQPQHF.

Of note for this clone: The identical CDR3 is also encoded by other nucleotide sequences in the sample. The CDR3 here is CASDRVGANVLTF. Written as DNA, the CDR3 is TGTGCCAGCGACAGGGTTGGGGCCAACGTCCTGACTTTC. The gene calls are TRBV7-8 and TRBJ2-6; TRBD1 aligns across 7 bases. CDR1 is SGHVS and CDR2 is FQNEAQ in the germline V gene. V was clipped by 8 bases and J by 3 bases; unmatched bases: 1. The CDR3 length is 13 residues.

This clone was seen a handful of times. The chain links TRBV27 to TRBJ1-5, with D perhaps TRBD1 (5 bases). The CDR3 sequence is 15 residues long. Trimming took off 1 base at V and 2 bases at J, with 9 bases between the two ends. Germline assignment: CDR1 MNHEY and CDR2 SMNVEV (reference sequence). The CDR3 spells CASSLLGGRNQPQHF. The DNA of the CDR3 is TGTGCCAGCAGTTTATTGGGGGGTCGCAATCAGCCCCAGCATTTT.

The chain carries TRBV29-1 and TRBJ2-6; D is possibly TRBD1 (5 bases). V was trimmed by 1 base and J by 3 bases, leaving 10 bases between them. The CDR3 length is 15 residues. Germline V gives CDR1 SQVTM, CDR2 ANQGSEA. CDR3 coding DNA: TGCAGCGTTGAAGGCTGGGGCAGTGGGGCCAACGTCCTGACTTTC. Encoded protein: CSVEGWGSGANVLTF.

The chain carries TRBV29-1 and TRBJ1-4, with a weak D call TRBD1 (6 bases). CDR1 SQVTM and CDR2 ANQGSEA come from the germline V gene. The CDR3 runs to 13 residues. Trimming cost V 4 bases and J 8 bases, with 14 bases left between them. CDR3 amino acids: CSVGGGGLEKLFF. CDR3 in DNA: TGCAGCGTTGGGGGCGGGGGCCTGGAAAAACTGTTTTTT.

The chain links TRBV6-1 to TRBJ1-5; no clear D. The length of the CDR3 is 15 residues. CDR1 MNHNS and CDR2 SASEGT come from the germline V gene. V lost 4 bases and J 0 bases, leaving 10 bases between the germline ends. The CDR3 sequence is CASSARDFSNQPQHF. The CDR3, as DNA: TGTGCCAGCAGTGCCAGAGACTTTAGCAATCAGCCCCAGCATTTT.

The rearrangement joins TRBV5-1 to TRBJ2-5; 9 bases are shared with TRBD1. This CDR3 has 14 amino acids. Trimming cost V 3 bases and J 4 bases; bases outside gene matches: 4. Germline V gene lookup returns CDR1 SGHRS and CDR2 YFSETQ. The CDR3 DNA reads TGCGCCAGCAGCTCCGGGACAGGGTTAGAGACCCAGTACTTC. Translating gives CASSSGTGLETQYF.

V usage is TRBV7-2 and J usage is TRBJ2-7; D is undetermined. Near its end, the DNA agrees better with TRBJ2-1, so the J call may be wrong. Germline V gives CDR1 SGHTA, CDR2 FQGNSA. The CDR3 has 11 residues. This chain's CDR3 is CASSLTGEQFF. The CDR3 DNA reads TGTGCCAGCAGCTTGACGGGTGAGCAGTTCTTC.

Comments on this clone: This same CDR3 is encoded by further DNA sequences in the sample. The chain combines TRBV9 with TRBJ2-7; 7 bases line up with TRBD1. Germline loops: CDR1 SGDLS, CDR2 YYNGEE. This CDR3 region has 14 residues. Germline trimming cut 0 bases from V and 2 bases from J; bases unmatched to any gene: 2. CDR3 residues: CASSVGQGAYEQYF. In DNA form, the CDR3 reads TGTGCCAGCAGCGTAGGGCAGGGGGCCTACGAGCAGTACTTC. The entire variable domain, with the rest obtained from reference TRBV9 and TRBJ2-7, is as follows: DSGVTQTPKHLITATGQRVTLRCSPRSGDLSVYWYQQSLDQGLQFLIQYYNGEERAKGNILERFSAQQFPDLHSELNLSSLELGDSALYFCASSVGQGAYEQYFGPGTRLTVT.

In this sample, this clone turned up a few times. The chain recombines TRBV29-1 with TRBJ2-5; D possibly corresponds to TRBD1 (6 bases). V gave up 5 bases and J gave up 5 bases, with 12 bases separating them. CDR1 and CDR2 (germline): SQVTM, ANQGSEA. CDR3 size: 12 residues. The CDR3 nucleotides are TGCAGCGTTCAAACAGGGCAGGAGACCCAGTACTTC. Translation gives CSVQTGQETQYF.

V gene TRBV6-5 combines with J gene TRBJ2-7; 11 positions agree with TRBD2. Germline CDR1 MNHEY, CDR2 SVGAGI. The V gene end was trimmed by 4 bases and the J gene end by 1 base; junction bases not matched to a gene: 6. The CDR3 covers 16 residues. The CDR3 sequence: CASSWDSSGGSYEQYF. The DNA of the CDR3 is TGTGCCAGCAGTTGGGACTCTAGCGGGGGGTCCTACGAGCAGTACTTC.

The chain carries TRBV7-9 and TRBJ1-6; D unresolved. The CDR3 sequence is 15 residues long. In germline, CDR1 is SEHNR, CDR2 FQNEAQ (reference sequence). V gave up 1 base and J gave up 5 bases, with 9 bases separating them. CDR3 in DNA: TGTGCCAGCAGCTTAGGTCAGGATAATAATTCACCCCTCCACTTT. Its translation: CASSLGQDNNSPLHF.

A few counts support this clone. The chain uses TRBV5-6 and TRBJ2-7, with 9 bases identical to TRBD1. Trimming took 8 bases from V and 4 from J; bases not matched to a gene: 19. Per the germline V gene, CDR1 is SGHDT and CDR2 is YYEEEE. The CDR3 is 17 residues long. The CDR3 reads CASLPWGGQGLSYEQYF. The CDR3 region has the DNA TGTGCCAGTCTTCCTTGGGGGGGACAGGGCTTGAGTTACGAGCAGTACTTC. The whole variable domain, remainder taken from reference TRBV5-6 and TRBJ2-7, is DAGVTQSPTHLIKTRGQQVTLRCSPKSGHDTVSWYQQALGQGPQFIFQYYEEEERQRGNFPDRFSGHQFPNYSSELNVNALLLGDSALYLCASLPWGGQGLSYEQYFGPGTRLTVT.

This clone was picked up a small number of times. V and J are TRBV19 and TRBJ2-6, with D hard to call. CDR1 and CDR2 from the germline V gene are LNHDA and SQIVND (reference sequence). The length of the CDR3 is 15 residues. V lost 5 bases and J 6 bases, leaving 14 bases between the germline ends. The CDR3 spells CASSYRDTSANVLTF. DNA for the CDR3: TGTGCCAGTAGTTACCGAGACACCTCGGCCAACGTCCTGACTTTC.

Comments on this clone: An end of the junction does not agree with germline; a read error may underlie this. The chain uses TRBV7-9 and TRBJ2-5; TRBD1 aligns across 9 bases. This CDR3 is built from 15 residues. From germline, CDR1 is SEHNR and CDR2 FQNEAQ (reference sequence). In DNA form, the CDR3 reads TGTTCCAGCAGCTCAACCGGGACAGGGATGGAGACCCAGTACTTC. This sequence encodes CSSSSTGTGMETQYF.